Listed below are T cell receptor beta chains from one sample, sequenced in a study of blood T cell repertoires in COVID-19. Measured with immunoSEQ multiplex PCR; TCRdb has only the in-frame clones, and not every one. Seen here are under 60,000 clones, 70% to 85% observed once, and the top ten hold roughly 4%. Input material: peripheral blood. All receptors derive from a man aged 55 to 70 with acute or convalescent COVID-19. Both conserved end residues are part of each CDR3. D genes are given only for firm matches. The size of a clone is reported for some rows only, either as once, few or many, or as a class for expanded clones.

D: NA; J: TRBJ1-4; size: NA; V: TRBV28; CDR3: CASSYIFPGTTNEKLFF; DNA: TGTGCCAGCAGTTATATATTCCCGGGGACTACTAATGAAAAACTGTTTTTT
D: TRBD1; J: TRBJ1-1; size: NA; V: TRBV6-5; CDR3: CASSLPPGQYTEAFF; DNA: TGTGCCAGCAGTTTACCACCGGGACAGTATACTGAAGCTTTCTTT
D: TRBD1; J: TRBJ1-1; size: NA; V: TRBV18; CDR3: CASSPGTGNTEAFF; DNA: TGTGCCAGCTCACCGGGGACAGGGAACACTGAAGCTTTCTTT
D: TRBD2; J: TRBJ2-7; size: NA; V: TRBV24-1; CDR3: CATSDSKASSGGPYQQYF; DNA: TGTGCCACCAGTGATTCGAAAGCTTCTAGCGGGGGGCCTTACCAGCAGTACTTC
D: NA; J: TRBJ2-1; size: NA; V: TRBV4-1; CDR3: CASSLIISNEQFF; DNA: TGCGCCAGCAGTCTTATTATCAGCAATGAGCAGTTCTTC
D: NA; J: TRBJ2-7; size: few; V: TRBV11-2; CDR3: CASSIQGFGCGTLYEQYF; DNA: TGTGCCAGCAGCATTCAGGGTTTCGGCTGTGGGACACTCTACGAGCAGTACTTC
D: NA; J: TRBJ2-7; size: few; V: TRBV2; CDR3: CASSEAGQRYEQYF; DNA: TGTGCCAGCAGTGAGGCGGGACAGAGATACGAGCAGTACTTC
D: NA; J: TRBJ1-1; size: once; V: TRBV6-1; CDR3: CASSDTYLRNTEAFF; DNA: TGTGCCAGCAGTGACACCTATCTAAGGAACACTGAAGCTTTCTTT
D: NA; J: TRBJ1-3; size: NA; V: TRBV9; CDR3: CASSVGEVWSGNTIYF; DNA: TGTGCCAGCAGCGTAGGAGAGGTATGGTCTGGAAACACCATATATTTT
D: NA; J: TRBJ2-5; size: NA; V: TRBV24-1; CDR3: CATSDLGGGETQYF; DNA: TGTGCCACCAGTGATTTAGGTGGGGGGGAGACCCAGTACTTC
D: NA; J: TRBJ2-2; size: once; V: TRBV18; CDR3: CASSPRTDTGELFF; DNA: TGTGCCAGCTCACCGAGGACAGACACCGGGGAGCTGTTTTTT
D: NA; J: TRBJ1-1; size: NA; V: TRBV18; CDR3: CASSPTTGNTEAFF; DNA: TGTGCCAGCTCACCGACGACTGGAAACACTGAAGCTTTCTTT
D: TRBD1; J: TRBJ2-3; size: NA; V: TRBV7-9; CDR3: CASSLGQGEDTQYF; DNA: TGTGCCAGCAGCTTAGGTCAGGGGGAGGATACGCAGTATTTT
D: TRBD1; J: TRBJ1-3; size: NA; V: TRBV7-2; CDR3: CASSLRQGEFGNTIYF; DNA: TGTGCCAGCAGCTTAAGACAGGGGGAATTTGGAAACACCATATATTTT
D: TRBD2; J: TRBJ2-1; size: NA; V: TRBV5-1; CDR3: CASRSAGGHEQFF; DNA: TGCGCCAGCAGATCAGCGGGGGGACATGAGCAGTTCTTC
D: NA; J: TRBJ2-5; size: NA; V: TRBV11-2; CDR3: CASSLVSQETQYF; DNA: TGTGCCAGCAGCTTAGTTTCTCAAGAGACCCAGTACTTC
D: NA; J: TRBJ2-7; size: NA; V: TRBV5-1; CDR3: CASSLEGYSEFSYEQYF; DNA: TGCGCCAGCAGCTTAGAGGGATACTCGGAATTCTCCTACGAGCAGTACTTC
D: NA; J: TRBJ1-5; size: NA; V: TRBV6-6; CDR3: CASSLTTVNSNQPQHF; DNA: TGTGCCAGCAGCTTGACGACAGTCAATAGCAATCAGCCCCAGCATTTT
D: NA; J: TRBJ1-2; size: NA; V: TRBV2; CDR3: CASSEWRGENYGYTF; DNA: TGTGCCAGCAGTGAATGGAGGGGAGAAAACTATGGCTACACCTTC
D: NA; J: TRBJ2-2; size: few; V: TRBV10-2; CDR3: CASSEYQNTGELFF; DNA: TGCGCCAGCAGTGAGTATCAGAACACCGGGGAGCTGTTTTTT
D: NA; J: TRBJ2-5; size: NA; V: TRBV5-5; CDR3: CASSLQGSQETQYF; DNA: TGTGCCAGCAGCTTGCAGGGGAGCCAAGAGACCCAGTACTTC
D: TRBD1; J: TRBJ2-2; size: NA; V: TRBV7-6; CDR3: CASSFSGTELSANTGELFF; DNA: TGTGCCAGCAGCTTCTCCGGGACAGAACTTTCCGCGAACACCGGGGAGCTGTTTTTT
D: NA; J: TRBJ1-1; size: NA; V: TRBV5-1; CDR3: CASNSGDSNTEAFF; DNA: TGCGCCAGCAATTCGGGAGACTCGAACACTGAAGCTTTCTTT
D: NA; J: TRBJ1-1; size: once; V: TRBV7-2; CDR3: CASSPHGGMNTEAFF; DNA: TGTGCCAGCAGCCCTCATGGAGGGATGAACACTGAAGCTTTCTTT
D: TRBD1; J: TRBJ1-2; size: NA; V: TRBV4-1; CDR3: CASSLTGSANYGYTF; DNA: TGCGCCAGCAGCCTGACAGGGTCGGCTAACTATGGCTACACCTTC
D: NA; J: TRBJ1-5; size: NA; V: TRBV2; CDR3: CASSRGTGNQPQHF; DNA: TGTGCCAGCAGTCGGGGGACGGGCAATCAGCCCCAGCATTTT
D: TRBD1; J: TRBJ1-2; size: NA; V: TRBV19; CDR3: CASSVGTGLYGYTF; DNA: TGTGCCAGTAGTGTTGGGACAGGGCTTTATGGCTACACCTTC
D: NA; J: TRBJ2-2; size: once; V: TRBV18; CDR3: CASSPFGTGELFF; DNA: TGTGCCAGCTCACCATTCGGCACCGGGGAGCTGTTTTTT
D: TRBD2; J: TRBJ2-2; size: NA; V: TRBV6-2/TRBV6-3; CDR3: CASSYSLTSGGLNTGELFF; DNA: TGTGCCAGCAGTTACTCACTCACTAGCGGGGGCCTGAACACCGGGGAGCTGTTTTTT
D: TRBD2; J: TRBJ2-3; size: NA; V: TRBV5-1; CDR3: CASSLGTSPDTQYF; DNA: TGCGCCAGCAGCTTGGGGACTAGCCCAGATACGCAGTATTTT
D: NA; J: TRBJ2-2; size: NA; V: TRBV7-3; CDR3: CASRTGVNTGELFF; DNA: TGTGCCAGCAGGACAGGAGTGAACACCGGGGAGCTGTTTTTT
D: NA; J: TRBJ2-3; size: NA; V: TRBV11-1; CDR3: CASSLEAWRGDTQYF; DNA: TGTGCCAGCAGCTTAGAGGCTTGGCGGGGAGATACGCAGTATTTT
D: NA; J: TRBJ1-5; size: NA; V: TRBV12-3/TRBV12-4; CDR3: CASSLIGGQPQHF; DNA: TGTGCCAGCAGTTTAATAGGGGGTCAGCCCCAGCATTTT
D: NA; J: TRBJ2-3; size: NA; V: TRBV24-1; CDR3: CATSDATGGPTNTQYF; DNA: TGTGCCACCAGTGATGCGACGGGGGGCCCCACGAATACGCAGTATTTT
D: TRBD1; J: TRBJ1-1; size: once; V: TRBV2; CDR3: CASRYRDREAFF; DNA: TGTGCCAGCAGGTACCGGGACAGAGAAGCTTTCTTT
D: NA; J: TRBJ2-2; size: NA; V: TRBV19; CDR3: CASSIFGNTGELFF; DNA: TGTGCCAGTAGTATCTTCGGGAACACCGGGGAGCTGTTTTTT
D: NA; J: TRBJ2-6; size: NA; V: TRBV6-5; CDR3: CASGTSGANVLTF; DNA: TGTGCCAGCGGTACATCTGGGGCCAACGTCCTGACTTTC
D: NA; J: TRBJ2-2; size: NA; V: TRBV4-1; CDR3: CASSQGVLNTGELFF; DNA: TGCGCCAGCAGCCAAGGTGTTCTTAACACCGGGGAGCTGTTTTTT
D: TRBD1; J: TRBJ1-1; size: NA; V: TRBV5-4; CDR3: CASSLQGEQGYTEAFF; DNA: TGTGCCAGCAGTTTACAGGGGGAGCAGGGGTACACTGAAGCTTTCTTT
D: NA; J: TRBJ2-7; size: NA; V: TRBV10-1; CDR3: CASSESRLYEQYF; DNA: TGCGCCAGCAGTGAGTCCCGTCTCTACGAGCAGTACTTC
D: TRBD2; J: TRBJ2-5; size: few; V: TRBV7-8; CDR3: CASSLSGGVRETQYF; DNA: TGTGCCAGCAGCTTAAGTGGGGGGGTTCGGGAGACCCAGTACTTC